This T cell receptor beta chain originates from a study of identifying expanded T cells in peripheral blood. Regarding this clone: Its antigen is as yet unknown.

General study results and limits: Around 1.2 clones differed between technical replicates, versus approximately 16 and 20 over time. Variance in clone template counts between roughly two-week samples significantly increased with total template count across all healthy donors.

TCRdb's copy holds only in-frame clones and misses some; the assay was immunoSEQ multiplex PCR. Altogether 55,000 to 60,000 clones are present, over 85% being singletons, with the ten largest covering roughly 3.5%. Healthy donors had no documented immune events, such as infections, while sampled. From germline, CDR1 is MNHNS and CDR2 SASEGT. This CDR3 region has 16 residues. V lost 2 bases and J 0 bases, leaving 11 bases between the germline ends. V is TRBV6-1 and J is TRBJ1-3; D is possibly TRBD1 (5 bases). Sequences were obtained from blood. The source is a person aged 18 to 69 in good health. The CDR3 loop is CASSESTGSSGNTIYF. DNA of the CDR3: TGTGCCAGCAGTGAATCCACAGGCAGCTCTGGAAACACCATATATTTT.